This T cell receptor (beta chain) stems from a study of control samples from healthy donors and cancer patients. TCRdb's copy holds only in-frame clones and misses some; the assay was immunoSEQ multiplex PCR. The sample lists about 120,000 clones, about 87% occurring once. From germline, CDR1 is SNHLY and CDR2 FYNNEI. Trimming removed 6 bases from V and 1 base from J; junction bases left unmatched: 11. This CDR3 has 16 residues. The sequenced material came from blood. The source of this sequence is a middle-aged man in good health. This chain links TRBV2 with TRBJ1-2; TRBD1 matches at 7 bases. CDR3 in amino acids: CASRTIRDSYNYGYTF. Written as DNA, the CDR3 is TGTGCCAGCAGGACAATACGGGACAGCTATAACTATGGCTACACCTTC.